Here is one TCR beta chain with its context. The record originates from a study of blood T cell repertoires in COVID-19. Study overall: Specimens from acute and convalescent COVID-19 originated in the United States, Italy and Spain. The analysed material was cDNA or gDNA that came from T cells, B-cell-depleted T cells, or PBMCs.

CDR1 and CDR2 from the germline V gene are SNHLY and FYNNEI. Trimming took off 3 bases at V and 4 bases at J, with 12 bases between the two ends. The CDR3 runs 14 residues. The repertoire was sequenced with immunoSEQ multiplex PCR; TCRdb's copy has only in-frame clones and lacks some. There are under 200,000 clones in the sample; approximately 81% occur only once, and roughly 8% lies in the top ten. Enrolled through a virtual design, the participants were between about 18 and 89 years of age and came from 24 US areas. Participants' reported clinical history set cohort assignment. The sequenced sample consisted of PBMCs or T cells enriched from blood (not recorded which). The sequence derives from a woman in her 50s who had recovered from COVID-19. The chain joins TRBV2 to TRBJ1-1; weak D call: TRBD1 (6 bases). The CDR3 nucleotides read TGTGCCAGCAGTGACAGGGGTGGGACCACTGAAGCTTTCTTT. Amino acid sequence: CASSDRGGTTEAFF.